This T cell receptor beta chain emerged from a study of human CD8 memory T cell subsets. UMI-labeled 5' RACE was the method by which TCR beta libraries were made. Original data processing: Within each TCR beta library, functional CDR3 beta clonotypes numbered between about 2,800 and 18,000. TCRdb reprocessed the 5' RACE reads, with one entry per CDR3 protein and no DNA. The V and J calls were not made by the authors but by TCRdb's processing. Recorded here are fewer than 10,000 distinct CDR3 sequences; the top ten clones represent around a fifth. Germline V gene data show CDR1 as SGHVS and CDR2 as FQNEAQ. There are 14 residues in the CDR3.

The TCR was taken from a human donor in good health. Sequenced input: CD8+ T cells from PBMCs. The chain employs TRBV7-8 and TRBJ2-5; TCRdb's D call of TRBD1 is untestable without DNA. CDR3 region: CASSPGGAQETQYF.